The 16 T cell receptor beta chains below come from one sample, sequenced in a study of T-cell memory formation after mild COVID-19. A single record per CDR3 protein comes from TCRdb applying MiXCR to the 5' RACE reads. The data contain around 110,000 distinct CDR3 sequences, about 15% of them singletons. Input material: PBMCs or a T cell subset sorted from them (not recorded which). Receptors originate from an adult woman who had mild COVID-19 (a few samples of this study predate the infection). Cell type and time point are not known.

The chain carries TRBV7-9 and TRBJ1-1; D remains unclear. The germline V gene encodes CDR1 SEHNR and CDR2 FQNEAQ (reference sequence). Trimming removed 4 bases at V and 5 bases at J, with 11 bases between. This CDR3 is 13 amino acids long. CDR3: CASSSPRGTEAFF. CDR3 DNA sequence: TGTGCCAGCAGCTCTCCCCGAGGGACTGAAGCTTTCTTT.

This clonotype appeared a few times. The chain carries TRBV5-1 and TRBJ2-1; 10 bases align to TRBD2. CDR1 and CDR2 (germline): SGHRS, YFSETQ. There are 20 residues in the CDR3. The V and J ends lost 0 bases and 5 bases, in that order; junction bases with no gene match: 17. This chain's CDR3 is CASSLETPTTLAGTDNEQFF. The CDR3 nucleotides are TGCGCCAGCAGCTTGGAGACACCCACAACACTAGCGGGGACGGACAATGAGCAGTTCTTC.

This clonotype was picked up many times. Written as DNA, the CDR3 is TGTGCCAGCGCGAAGAGCGGGAGGTCTAACACCGGGGAGCTGTTTTTT. This gives the protein CASAKSGRSNTGELFF. The rearrangement uses TRBV12-3 or TRBV12-4 and TRBJ2-2; 9 bases match TRBD2. This CDR3 has 16 amino acids. V lost 8 bases and J lost 2; bases outside the gene matches: 9.

J is TRBJ2-1 and V is TRBV18; no reliable D call. The V end was cut by 2 bases, the J end by 3 bases, with 8 bases between. The CDR3 contains 14 residues. The germline V gene has CDR1 KGHSH and CDR2 LQKENI. The DNA for the CDR3 is TGTGCCAGCTCACCAGTGCGGTACTACAATGAGCAGTTCTTC. This gives the protein CASSPVRYYNEQFF.

The chain is built from TRBV3-1 and TRBJ2-1, with 10 positions matching TRBD2. Looked up from germline, CDR1 is LGHDT and CDR2 is YNNKEL (reference sequence). The CDR3 is 15 residues long. Trimming removed 2 bases from V and 9 bases from J; junction bases left unmatched: 7. CDR3 sequence reads: CASSQTSGGAGEQFF. In DNA, the CDR3 is TGTGCCAGCAGCCAAACGAGCGGGGGGGCCGGTGAGCAGTTCTTC.

This clonotype showed up just a few times. The CDR3 bases are TGTGCCAGCAGCTCACCCCGGCTAGCGGGGGGGCCCGTATCAGATACGCAGTATTTT. Protein: CASSSPRLAGGPVSDTQYF. The genes are TRBV9 and TRBJ2-3; 12 nucleotides match TRBD2. V shed 4 bases, J shed 4 bases, and the junction held 16 bases outside the gene matches. CDR3 length: 19 residues. Germline V CDR1 and CDR2: SGDLS, YYNGEE. The full variable domain, completed using reference TRBV9 and TRBJ2-3, is DSGVTQTPKHLITATGQRVTLRCSPRSGDLSVYWYQQSLDQGLQFLIQYYNGEERAKGNILERFSAQQFPDLHSELNLSSLELGDSALYFCASSSPRLAGGPVSDTQYFGPGTRLTVL.

The rearrangement joins TRBV13 to TRBJ2-7; 7 nucleotides line up with TRBD1. After removal of 4 bases from V and 2 bases from J, the junction contained 5 bases not matched to a gene. Germline V lookup: CDR1 PRHDT, CDR2 FYEKMQ (reference sequence). The CDR3 consists of 14 residues. CDR3 sequence reads: CASSSPQGAYEQYF. CDR3 DNA: TGTGCCAGCAGCTCTCCTCAGGGGGCCTACGAGCAGTACTTC.

The V gene is TRBV14, the J gene TRBJ2-7; D tentatively fits TRBD1 or TRBD2 (5 bases each). Trimming took 1 base from V and 5 from J, leaving 15 bases between them. The CDR3 extends over 15 amino acids. Germline V gene data show CDR1 as SGHDN and CDR2 as FVKESK. The CDR3 bases are TGTGCCAGCAGCCAAGGGGTGGGACCGAGACACGAGCAGTACTTC. This codes for CASSQGVGPRHEQYF. Full variable domain (rest looked up from reference TRBV14 and TRBJ2-7): EAGVTQFPSHSVIEKGQTVTLRCDPISGHDNLYWYRRVMGKEIKFLLHFVKESKQDESGMPNNRFLAERTGGTYSTLKVQPAELEDSGVYFCASSQGVGPRHEQYFGPGTRLTVT.

This clonotype has only a few counts. Mismatch with germline at one junction end may stem from a read error. J is TRBJ2-1 and V is TRBV24-1; D not certain. The CDR3 contains 12 residues. Germline assignment: CDR1 KGHDR and CDR2 SFDVKD. CDR3 DNA: TGTGCCACCACTGATTCCGCGAATGAGCAGTTCTTC. It specifies CATTDSANEQFF.

This chain uses TRBV4-1 with TRBJ1-1; 8 bases agree with TRBD1. Germline lookup yields CDR1 MGHRA and CDR2 YSYEKL. The CDR3 runs 15 residues. V lost 4 bases and J lost 3; bases outside the gene matches: 7. The CDR3 protein is CASSLGQGWDTEAFF. For the CDR3, the DNA is TGCGCCAGCAGCCTTGGACAGGGATGGGACACTGAAGCTTTCTTT.

The chain joins TRBV9 to TRBJ2-7, with 8 bases aligning to TRBD1. From germline, CDR1 is SGDLS and CDR2 YYNGEE. This CDR3 spans 14 amino acids. J gave up 2 bases and V 0 bases, and 1 base lay outside the gene matches. CDR3 in DNA: TGTGCCAGCAGCGTAGCGGACAGGGCCTACGAGCAGTACTTC. This codes for CASSVADRAYEQYF.

This clonotype occurred many times. The chain couples TRBV6-5 to TRBJ2-1, with TRBD2 identical over 7 bases. The length of the CDR3 is 15 residues. V dropped 5 bases and J dropped 6; count of bases not matched to a gene: 10. Germline assignment: CDR1 MNHEY and CDR2 SVGAGI. CDR3 nucleotides: TGTGCCAGCAGTACTAGCGCCTGGCCTGGCAATGAGCAGTTCTTC. Translated, it gives CASSTSAWPGNEQFF.

V gene TRBV4-3 combines with J gene TRBJ2-3; TRBD1 is a possible D gene (5 bases). Trimming removed 0 bases at V and 1 base at J, with 14 bases between. The CDR3 consists of 17 residues. Germline V lookup: CDR1 LGHNA, CDR2 YSLEER. CDR3 coding DNA: TGCGCCAGCAGCCAAGATGCCCCAGGGATCCGCACAGATACGCAGTATTTT. It codes for CASSQDAPGIRTDTQYF.

This clonotype was seen a few times. V and J are TRBV29-1 and TRBJ2-3; D might be TRBD2 (5 bases). Trimming removed 0 bases from V and 0 bases from J, with 13 bases in between. The CDR3 extends over 16 amino acids. The V gene's germline CDR1 is SQVTM and CDR2 ANQGSEA. CDR3 nucleotides: TGCAGCGTTGAAGATGAGGGCCAGGTTAGCACAGATACGCAGTATTTT. Its protein is CSVEDEGQVSTDTQYF.

This clonotype came up many times. The chain combines TRBV20-1 with TRBJ1-1; possibly TRBD1 for D (5 bases). The CDR3 sequence is 13 residues long. V lost 4 bases, J lost 4 bases, and 13 bases lay in between. CDR1 is DFQATT and CDR2 is SNEGSKA in the germline V gene (reference sequence). Here the CDR3 reads CSATQVFGTEAFF. CDR3 sequence (DNA): TGCAGTGCTACACAGGTATTCGGCACTGAAGCTTTCTTT.

CDR3 amino acids: CASSPWDSENTEAFF. As DNA, the CDR3 is TGTGCCAGCAGCCCCTGGGACAGCGAGAACACTGAAGCTTTCTTT. The chain links TRBV2 to TRBJ1-1; 7 positions match TRBD1. Unmatched junction bases numbered 8, after V lost 6 bases and J lost 1 base. The CDR3 spans 15 residues. Looked up from germline, CDR1 is SNHLY and CDR2 is FYNNEI.